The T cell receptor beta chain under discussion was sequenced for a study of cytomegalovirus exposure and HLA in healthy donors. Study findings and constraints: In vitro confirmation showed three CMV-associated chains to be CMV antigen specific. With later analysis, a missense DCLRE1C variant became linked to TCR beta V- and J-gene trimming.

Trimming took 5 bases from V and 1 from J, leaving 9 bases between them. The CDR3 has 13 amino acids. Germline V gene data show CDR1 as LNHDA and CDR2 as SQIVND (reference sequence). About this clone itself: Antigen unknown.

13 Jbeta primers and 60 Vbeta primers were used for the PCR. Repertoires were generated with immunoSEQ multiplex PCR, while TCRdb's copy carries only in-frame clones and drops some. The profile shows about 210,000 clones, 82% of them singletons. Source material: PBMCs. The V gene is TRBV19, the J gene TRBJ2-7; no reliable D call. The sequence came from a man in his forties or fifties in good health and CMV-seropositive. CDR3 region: CASSLPGSYEQYF. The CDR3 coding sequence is TGTGCCAGTAGTCTCCCCGGGTCCTACGAGCAGTACTTC.